The 3 T cell receptor beta chains below all came from one sample that was sequenced in a study of OX40 agonist ivuxolimab in advanced cancers. Here immunoSEQ multiplex PCR was the method, and the copy in TCRdb shows in-frame clones only, minus some. Of roughly 80,000 clones detected, roughly 91% appear once; the ten largest clones hold 6.2%. This specimen was CD4+ or CD8+ T cells sorted from blood, taken in a trial of the OX40 agonist ivuxolimab. The receptor set was obtained from an adult with an advanced solid tumor such as melanoma, head and neck, liver or kidney cancer.

This clone was seen only a few times. The chain couples TRBV6-6 to TRBJ2-2; D may correspond to TRBD1 or TRBD2 (7 bases each). V dropped 11 bases and J dropped 5 bases, with 12 bases sitting between them. The CDR3 extends over 12 amino acids. Germline V gives CDR1 MNHNY, CDR2 SVGAGI (reference sequence). This CDR3 is CAARGGTGELFF. The CDR3, as DNA: TGTGCCGCCAGGGGGGGGACCGGGGAGCTGTTTTTT.

This chain links TRBV7-9 with TRBJ1-2, with TRBD1 identical over 9 bases. V lost 5 bases and J lost 3; bases outside the gene matches: 4. This CDR3 spans 14 amino acids. Germline V gives CDR1 SEHNR, CDR2 FQNEAQ (reference sequence). The CDR3 protein is CASSVRDRDYGYTF. The CDR3 DNA reads as TGTGCCAGCAGCGTGCGGGACAGGGACTATGGCTACACCTTC.

V is TRBV6-4 and J is TRBJ1-2; D is ambiguous. There are 15 residues in the CDR3. The germline gives CDR1 MRHNA, CDR2 SNTAGT. V lost 4 bases and J lost 1, with 13 bases in between. CDR3: CASSASPTDNYGYTF. As DNA, the CDR3 is TGTGCCAGCAGTGCCTCCCCGACGGATAACTATGGCTACACCTTC.